This T cell receptor (beta chain) was identified in a study of blood T cell repertoires in COVID-19. Study background: T cells, B-cell-depleted T cells, or PBMCs supplied cDNA or gDNA.

Per the authors' pipeline: Amplification with reference gene primers provided the estimates of nucleated cell counts. The table came from immunoSEQ multiplex PCR; TCRdb's copy has only in-frame clones and leaves some out. That table gives V, J and clone size, and the DNA gave D and trimming. The sample lists hundreds of thousands of clones, over 75% occurring once. Germline V gives CDR1 SGHRS, CDR2 YFSETQ. The V and J ends lost 4 bases and 7 bases, in that order; junction bases with no gene match: 11. The CDR3 totals 15 residues. The chain couples TRBV5-1 to TRBJ2-7, with 10 positions matching TRBD2. The TCR was taken from a human donor in a cohort sampled during active COVID-19. The source material was peripheral blood. This CDR3 is CASSPSGTSVGEQYF. Written as DNA, the CDR3 is TGCGCCAGCAGCCCGTCCGGGACTAGCGTAGGGGAGCAGTACTTC.